Listed here are 24 T cell receptor beta chains from one sample, sequenced in a study of low-dose radiotherapy and immunotherapy resistance in tumors. Priming of first-strand cDNA relied on TRAV- and TRBV-specific primers (covering alpha and beta chains). TCRs were put through approximately 20 PCR cycles of amplification with Phusion. A constant-region primer and the V-primer adapter served as the primer pair. TCRdb independently ran MiXCR on the reads; one entry per CDR3 protein. The table has just over 90,000 distinct CDR3 sequences, 20% to 25% seen once; the top ten hold around 13%. As for time point: after trial treatment. The treatment here: LDRT plus nivolumab, ipilimumab, low-dose cyclophosphamide and aspirin (RACIN trial). Sample: PBMCs, taken after low-dose radiotherapy plus immunotherapy. These receptors all stem from a female donor with ovarian cancer.

V and J are TRBV5-1 and TRBJ2-2, with 12 positions matching TRBD2. V lost 1 base and J lost 8; bases outside the gene matches: 6. This CDR3 contains 16 residues. The germline gives CDR1 SGHRS, CDR2 YFSETQ. The CDR3 nucleotides read TGCGCCAGCAGCTTGTCGGCTAGCGGGAGGGGGGGGGAGCTGTTTTTT. This encodes CASSLSASGRGGELFF.

On this clonotype itself: This may stem from a read error, because a much larger clone lies one nucleotide away. In DNA, the CDR3 is TGCAGCATCATACCGATAGCGGGAGTCGGATCGGAGCAGTACTTC. It specifies CSIIPIAGVGSEQYF. J is TRBJ2-7 and V is TRBV29-1; 9 bases are shared with TRBD2. The V segment lost 8 bases and the J segment 7 bases; nucleotides outside the gene matches: 18. There are 15 residues in the CDR3. Germline V gene sequence: CDR1 SQVTM, CDR2 ANQGSEA.

In its sample, this clonotype was seen many times. The V gene is TRBV5-6, the J gene TRBJ1-4; D is perhaps TRBD1 (5 bases). The V end lost 1 base, the J end lost 4 bases, and 11 bases lay between the germline ends. Germline V lookup: CDR1 SGHDT, CDR2 YYEEEE. The CDR3 length is 15 residues. The CDR3 sequence is CASSLRGGNNEKLFF. The CDR3 region has the DNA TGTGCCAGCAGCTTGCGGGGGGGAAATAATGAAAAACTGTTTTTT.

Ten or more counts support this clonotype. The V gene is TRBV28, the J gene TRBJ2-5, with a tentative D call TRBD1 (5 bases). Trimming took 5 bases from V and 4 from J, leaving 20 bases between them. The CDR3 runs 16 residues. From germline, CDR1 is MDHEN and CDR2 SYDVKM. In nucleotides, the CDR3 is TGTGCCAGCAGTGGGGCTGGGAAGATCATCGGAGAGACCCAGTACTTC. Protein sequence: CASSGAGKIIGETQYF. The whole variable domain, remainder taken from reference TRBV28 and TRBJ2-5, is DVKVTQSSRYLVKRTGEKVFLECVQDMDHENMFWYRQDPGLGLRLIYFSYDVKMKEKGDIPEGYSVSREKKERFSLILESASTNQTSMYLCASSGAGKIIGETQYFGPGTRLLVL.

Points on this clonotype: One base separates it from a far larger clone, so it is likely a read error. The chain employs TRBV7-2 and TRBJ2-7; 7 positions agree with TRBD2. The CDR3 sequence is 18 residues long. From germline, CDR1 is SGHTA and CDR2 FQGNSA. The V segment lost 1 base and the J segment 7 bases; nucleotides outside the gene matches: 19. The CDR3 spells CASSLVGRSGTYHNEQYF. Written as DNA, the CDR3 is TGTGCCAGCAGCTTAGTCGGGCGGAGCGGGACGTACCACAATGAGCAGTACTTC.

This clonotype was seen repeatedly, ten times or more. The chain employs TRBV14 and TRBJ1-3, with D perhaps matching TRBD1 (6 bases). The CDR3 contains 17 residues. CDR1 and CDR2 (germline): SGHDN, FVKESK. V lost 4 bases and J lost 0, with 16 bases in between. The CDR3 DNA sequence: TGTGCCAGCAGCCGAACCGGGGGGCTCTTCTCTGGAAACACCATATATTTT. This encodes CASSRTGGLFSGNTIYF.

This clonotype came up many times. The chain uses TRBV12-3 or TRBV12-4 and TRBJ2-2, with D tentatively TRBD1 (6 bases). V lost 5 bases and J lost 8, with 12 bases in between. The CDR3 is 13 residues long. The chain's CDR3 is CASSLNRAGELFF. The DNA of the CDR3 is TGTGCCAGCAGTCTAAACAGGGCTGGGGAGCTGTTTTTT.

This clonotype was recorded many times. The chain employs TRBV6-2 or TRBV6-3 and TRBJ1-5; D is possibly TRBD1 (5 bases). CDR1 and CDR2 (germline): MNHEY, SVGEGT. The CDR3 runs to 14 residues. Trimming stripped 6 bases from V and 4 bases from J, with 13 bases between. DNA for the CDR3: TGTGCCAGCAGCGTAGGGACCGATAATCAGCCCCAGCATTTT. Its protein product is CASSVGTDNQPQHF.

At least ten counts were recorded for this clonotype. The V gene is TRBV11-2, the J gene TRBJ2-3, with 9 positions matching TRBD2. The CDR3 runs to 17 residues. Germline-derived CDR1 and CDR2 are SGHAT and FQNNGV. J gave up 4 bases and V 0 bases, and 8 bases lay outside the gene matches. The CDR3 loop is CASSLDRLAGVSDTQYF. The CDR3 DNA is TGTGCCAGCAGCTTAGATCGGTTAGCGGGAGTGTCAGATACGCAGTATTTT. Full variable domain (outside the CDR3, taken from reference TRBV11-2 and TRBJ2-3): EAGVAQSPRYKIIEKRQSVAFWCNPISGHATLYWYQQILGQGPKLLIQFQNNGVVDDSQLPKDRFSAERLKGVDSTLKIQPAKLEDSAVYLCASSLDRLAGVSDTQYFGPGTRLTVL.

To note about this clonotype: A read error is the likely source, as a far larger clone sits one nucleotide away. The rearrangement joins TRBV27 to TRBJ2-7; TRBD1 or TRBD2 may be the D gene (5 bases each). V lost 11 bases and J 12 bases, leaving 23 bases between the germline ends. The CDR3 contains 12 residues. Germline V gene lookup returns CDR1 MNHEY and CDR2 SMNVEV (reference sequence). Here the CDR3 DNA reads TGTGCCGCCGCAGGGACCTACGGAGCGTGGTACTTC. This sequence encodes CAAAGTYGAWYF.

There are many counts of this clonotype. The CDR3 nucleotides read TGTGCCAGCACCACTAGAGGTGAAGAGACCCAGTACTTC. It is translated as CASTTRGEETQYF. The V and J genes are TRBV7-9 and TRBJ2-5, with D perhaps TRBD2 (5 bases). Per germline, CDR1 SEHNR and CDR2 FQNEAQ (reference sequence). Trimming left V 7 bases short and J 3 bases short, with 12 bases between. There are 13 residues in the CDR3.

This rearrangement joins TRBV13 to TRBJ2-1; D is undetermined. Germline CDR1 PRHDT, CDR2 FYEKMQ (reference sequence). The CDR3 totals 11 residues. Trimming took 6 bases from V and 10 from J, leaving 10 bases between them. As DNA, the CDR3 is TGTGCCAGCAGAGGTTCCTACGAGCAGTTCTTC. Translating it yields CASRGSYEQFF.

Worth noting for this clonotype: Since a much larger clone is just one base distant, this may be a read error. This chain uses TRBV25-1 with TRBJ1-6; D remains unclear. This CDR3 has 13 amino acids. Germline CDR1 and CDR2: MGHDK and SYGVNS. CDR3 nucleotide sequence: TGTGCCAGCACTGAAGGGTACAATTCACCCCTCCACTTT. It is translated as CASTEGYNSPLHF.

The rearrangement links TRBV29-1 to TRBJ2-3, with D possibly TRBD1 on 6 matching bases. This CDR3 region has 12 residues. CDR1 and CDR2 (germline): SQVTM, ANQGSEA. With 4 bases removed from V and 3 bases from J, the gap between germline ends came to 8 bases. The CDR3 region is CSVGQVTDTQYF. CDR3 bases: TGCAGCGTTGGACAGGTTACAGATACGCAGTATTTT.

In this sample, this clonotype turned up many times. The genes are TRBV7-2 and TRBJ2-2; the D gene is possibly TRBD2 (5 bases). Trimming stripped 8 bases from V and 4 bases from J, with 14 bases between. The CDR3 is 14 amino acids. Germline values: CDR1 SGHTA, CDR2 FQGNSA. As DNA, the CDR3 is TGTGCCAGCCGCTCGGACTCATTCACCGGGGAGCTGTTTTTT. It encodes CASRSDSFTGELFF.

This clonotype was seen a few times. The J gene is TRBJ2-3, the V gene TRBV29-1; D is possibly TRBD2 (7 bases). V shed 5 bases and J shed 5 bases, with 14 bases lying between them. The CDR3 loop spans 13 amino acids. From germline, CDR1 is SQVTM and CDR2 ANQGSEA. The DNA of the CDR3 is TGCAGCGTTCGAACGGGGGGCCGAGATACGCAGTATTTT. This gives the protein CSVRTGGRDTQYF.

Many counts were recorded for this clonotype. The V call is TRBV29-1, the J call TRBJ2-1; D perhaps matches TRBD1 (6 bases). CDR3 length: 14 amino acids. The germline gives CDR1 SQVTM, CDR2 ANQGSEA. V was shortened by 6 bases and J by 6 bases, with 18 bases between the two germline ends. CDR3 nucleotides: TGCAGCGTCTACCGGGACACAATACCCAATGAGCAGTTCTTC. It is translated as CSVYRDTIPNEQFF.

This clonotype was seen ten or more times. V and J are TRBV28 and TRBJ1-2; TRBD1 is a possible D gene (5 bases). The V end lost 5 bases, the J end lost 1 base, and 8 bases lay between the germline ends. Germline CDR1 and CDR2: MDHEN and SYDVKM. The CDR3 is 13 residues long. The CDR3 DNA reads TGTGCCAGCAGTCCCGACAGTAACTATGGCTACACCTTC. Residues: CASSPDSNYGYTF.

This clonotype was observed a few times. This chain links TRBV4-1 with TRBJ2-1; 7 positions agree with TRBD1. CDR1 and CDR2 (germline): MGHRA, YSYEKL. The V segment lost 2 bases and the J segment 5 bases; nucleotides outside the gene matches: 9. The CDR3 runs 16 residues. CDR3 amino acids: CASSQPRRDRNNEQFF. Here the CDR3 DNA reads TGCGCCAGCAGCCAACCCCGCAGGGACAGAAACAATGAGCAGTTCTTC.

CDR3 protein: CASSEASVLGTDQPQHF. The CDR3 DNA sequence: TGTGCCAGCAGTGAAGCGAGTGTGTTGGGGACGGATCAGCCCCAGCATTTT. The chain couples TRBV6-1 to TRBJ1-5; maybe TRBD1 (5 bases). Trimming stripped 0 bases from V and 5 bases from J, with 17 bases between. Germline loops: CDR1 MNHNS, CDR2 SASEGT. This CDR3 is built from 17 residues.

This clonotype was seen just once. A far larger clone is only one base removed, so a read error is likely. The chain is built from TRBV28 and TRBJ2-1, with 8 positions matching TRBD1. Germline V gives CDR1 MDHEN, CDR2 SYDVKM. Trimming at V came to 1 base and at J to 10 bases, leaving 27 bases not matched to a gene. The CDR3 loop spans 21 amino acids. The CDR3 nucleotides are TGTGCCAGCAGTTTATTGGGCATCTTATTGGGGACTCGGACAGGGACGGGCGAGCAGTTCTTC. Translating gives CASSLLGILLGTRTGTGEQFF.

In its sample, this clonotype was seen many times. V is TRBV15 and J is TRBJ2-1; 10 positions match TRBD2. CDR3 length: 16 residues. CDR1 is LNHNV, CDR2 YYDKDF, per germline (reference sequence). Losses at the gene ends were 3 bases for V and 5 bases for J; bases not matched to a gene: 7. The CDR3 DNA sequence: TGTGCCACCAGCAGCCGACTAGCGGGTCTACACAATGAGCAGTTCTTC. This codes for CATSSRLAGLHNEQFF.

This clonotype was detected many times. This rearrangement joins TRBV2 to TRBJ1-5, with D possibly being TRBD1 (5 bases). Trimming left V 3 bases short and J 7 bases short, with 13 bases between. The CDR3 contains 14 residues. Germline V gene sequence: CDR1 SNHLY, CDR2 FYNNEI. For the CDR3, the DNA is TGTGCCAGCAGTGACGGAATGGGGCTACAGCCCCAGCATTTT. This gives the protein CASSDGMGLQPQHF.

Of note for this clonotype: It is unclear where the CDR3 begins or ends on the DNA, so no DNA is shown, and the CDR3 is as TCRdb lists it. The chain couples TRBV23-1 to TRBJ2-2; TRBD1 is the table's D call and was not checked against the DNA. TRBV23-1 is an open reading frame whose function is uncertain. Including both end residues, the CDR3 is 16 amino acids long. The CDR3 region is CASIMGQGRTPGSCFF.